This is a list of T cell receptor beta chains from one sample in a study of cytomegalovirus exposure and HLA in healthy donors. Using immunoSEQ multiplex PCR, the repertoire was profiled, and TCRdb retains in-frame clones only, with some absent. The table records some 270,000 clones, 80% to 90% of them present only once. The sample taken for sequencing was PBMCs. These receptors were obtained from a woman between 18 and 29 years old in good health and CMV-seronegative. Both conserved end residues are part of each CDR3. The D gene is left open where the match is weak. Rows may omit the clone size; those that give it use once, few, many or a size class.

V	size	D	J	CDR3	DNA
TRBV27	NA	NA	TRBJ1-4	CASSLGKRREKLFF	TGTGCCAGCAGTTTAGGCAAGAGGAGGGAAAAACTGTTTTTT
TRBV6-5	NA	NA	TRBJ2-3	CASSWTRGGDTQYF	TGTGCCAGCAGTTGGACAAGGGGGGGTGATACGCAGTATTTT
TRBV28	NA	NA	TRBJ2-3	CASSLGGFTDTQYF	TGTGCCAGCAGTTTGGGAGGATTCACAGATACGCAGTATTTT
TRBV30	NA	NA	TRBJ1-5	CAWSEGRVSSNQPQHF	TGTGCCTGGAGCGAGGGCAGAGTCAGTAGCAATCAGCCCCAGCATTTT
TRBV28	NA	NA	TRBJ1-1	CASSSSTEGPNTEAFF	TGTGCCAGCAGTTCCAGCACAGAAGGCCCTAACACTGAAGCTTTCTTT
TRBV6-1	NA	TRBD2	TRBJ2-5	CASSKRGETQYF	TGTGCCAGCAGTAAGCGGGGGGAGACCCAGTACTTC
TRBV14	NA	TRBD1	TRBJ1-1	CASSSRTGRGNTEAFF	TGTGCCAGCAGCTCCCGGACAGGGCGTGGGAACACTGAAGCTTTCTTT
TRBV9	NA	TRBD1	TRBJ2-3	CASGTGVDTQYF	TGTGCCTCGGGGACAGGGGTAGATACGCAGTATTTT
TRBV28	once	TRBD1	TRBJ1-2	CASSFRTFNRGKGYTF	TGTGCCAGCAGTTTCCGGACCTTTAACAGGGGTAAAGGCTACACCTTC
TRBV10-2	few	TRBD1	TRBJ2-7	CASRLQGADEQYF	TGCGCCAGCAGGTTGCAGGGGGCGGACGAGCAGTACTTC
TRBV9	NA	NA	TRBJ1-5	CASGGGGAFQPQHF	TGTGCCAGCGGGGGAGGAGGGGCTTTTCAGCCCCAGCATTTT
TRBV4-3	NA	NA	TRBJ1-3	CASSQGAPSGNTIYF	TGCGCCAGCAGCCAAGGGGCTCCCTCTGGAAACACCATATATTTT
TRBV4-2	NA	TRBD1	TRBJ2-6	CASSQRDRGSGANVLTF	TGTGCCAGCAGCCAAAGGGACAGGGGTTCCGGGGCCAACGTCCTGACTTTC
TRBV15	NA	NA	TRBJ2-3	CATSNTGSSTDTQYF	TGTGCCACCAGCAATACGGGATCTAGCACAGATACGCAGTATTTT
TRBV18	NA	TRBD1	TRBJ2-7	CASSPPSQGAGEQYF	TGTGCCAGCTCACCACCGTCCCAGGGGGCAGGCGAGCAGTACTTC
TRBV5-1	NA	TRBD1	TRBJ1-2	CASSRWDRGWYGYTF	TGCGCCAGCAGCAGGTGGGACAGGGGATGGTATGGCTACACCTTC
TRBV5-6	NA	NA	TRBJ2-7	CASSLFREPYYEQYF	TGTGCCAGCAGCTTGTTCAGGGAACCCTACTACGAGCAGTACTTC
TRBV19	once	TRBD2	TRBJ2-7	CASASGSGTYEQYF	TGTGCCAGTGCTAGCGGCTCTGGAACCTACGAGCAGTACTTC
TRBV27	NA	NA	TRBJ2-7	CASSLGETFYYEQYF	TGTGCCAGCAGTTTAGGGGAGACATTCTACTACGAGCAGTACTTC
TRBV5-1	NA	NA	TRBJ2-3	CASSLGTARTDTQYF	TGCGCCAGCAGCTTGGGGACAGCCCGCACAGATACGCAGTATTTT